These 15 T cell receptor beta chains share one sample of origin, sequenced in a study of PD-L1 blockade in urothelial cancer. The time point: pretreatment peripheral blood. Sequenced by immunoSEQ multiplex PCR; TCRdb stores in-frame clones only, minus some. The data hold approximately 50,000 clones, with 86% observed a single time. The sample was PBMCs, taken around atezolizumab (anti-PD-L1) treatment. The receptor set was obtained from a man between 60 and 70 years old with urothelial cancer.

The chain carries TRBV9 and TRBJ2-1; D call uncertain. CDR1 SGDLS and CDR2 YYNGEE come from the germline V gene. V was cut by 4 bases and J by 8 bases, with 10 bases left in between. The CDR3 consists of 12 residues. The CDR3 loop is CASSPRGDEQFF. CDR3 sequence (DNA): TGTGCCAGCAGCCCGAGAGGCGATGAGCAGTTCTTC.

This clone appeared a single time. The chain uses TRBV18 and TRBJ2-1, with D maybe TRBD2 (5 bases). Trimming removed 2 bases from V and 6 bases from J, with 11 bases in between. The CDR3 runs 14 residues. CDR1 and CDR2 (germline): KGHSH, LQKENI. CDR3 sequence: CASSPVGAGNEQFF. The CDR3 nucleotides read TGTGCCAGCTCACCAGTGGGAGCAGGCAATGAGCAGTTCTTC.

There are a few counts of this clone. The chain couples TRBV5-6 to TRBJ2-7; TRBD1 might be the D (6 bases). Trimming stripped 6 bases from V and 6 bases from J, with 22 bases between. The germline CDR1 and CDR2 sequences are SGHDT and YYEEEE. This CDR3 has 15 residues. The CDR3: CASTLGDRPLLEQYF. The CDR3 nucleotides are TGTGCCAGCACCCTTGGTGACAGGCCCCTCCTCGAGCAGTACTTC.

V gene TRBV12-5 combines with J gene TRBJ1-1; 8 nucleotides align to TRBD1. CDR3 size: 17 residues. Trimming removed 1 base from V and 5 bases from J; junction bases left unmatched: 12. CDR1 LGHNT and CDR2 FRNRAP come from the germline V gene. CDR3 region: CASGLDRGTGGGTEAFF. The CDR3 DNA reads TGTGCTAGTGGTTTGGACAGGGGGACCGGGGGTGGGACTGAAGCTTTCTTT. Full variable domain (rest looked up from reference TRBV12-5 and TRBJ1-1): DARVTQTPRHKVTEMGQEVTMRCQPILGHNTVFWYRQTMMQGLELLAYFRNRAPLDDSGMPKDRFSAEMPDATLATLKIQPSEPRDSAVYFCASGLDRGTGGGTEAFFGQGTRLTVV.

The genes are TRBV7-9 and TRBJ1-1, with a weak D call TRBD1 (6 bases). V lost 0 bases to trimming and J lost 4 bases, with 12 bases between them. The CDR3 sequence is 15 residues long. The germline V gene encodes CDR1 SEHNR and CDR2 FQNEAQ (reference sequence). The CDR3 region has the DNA TGTGCCAGCAGCTTAGCGGCGGGGGCTCCCACTGAAGCTTTCTTT. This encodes CASSLAAGAPTEAFF.

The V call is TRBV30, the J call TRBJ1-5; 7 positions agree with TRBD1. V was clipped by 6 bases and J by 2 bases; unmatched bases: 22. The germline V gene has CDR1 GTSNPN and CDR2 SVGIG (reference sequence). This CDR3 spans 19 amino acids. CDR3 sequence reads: CACLPDRDSAKRGNQPQHF. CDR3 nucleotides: TGTGCCTGCCTACCGGATCGGGACAGTGCAAAAAGGGGCAATCAGCCCCAGCATTTT.

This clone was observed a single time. In DNA form, the CDR3 reads TGTGCCAGCAGCTCGACAGGGGGGTTAGCACCGAAGCAGTTCTTC. Translated, it gives CASSSTGGLAPKQFF. The chain joins TRBV11-2 to TRBJ2-1, with TRBD1 matching over 9 bases. The CDR3 is made up of 15 amino acids. Germline loops: CDR1 SGHAT, CDR2 FQNNGV. With 4 bases clipped from V and 11 bases from J, the junction kept 12 bases outside the gene matches.

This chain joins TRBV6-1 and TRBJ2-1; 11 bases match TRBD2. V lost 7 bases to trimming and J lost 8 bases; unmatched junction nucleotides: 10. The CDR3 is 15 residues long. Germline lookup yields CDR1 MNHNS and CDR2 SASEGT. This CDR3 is CASTIAGGSRDEQFF. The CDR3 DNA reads TGTGCCAGCACTATAGCGGGAGGGTCTCGAGATGAGCAGTTCTTC.

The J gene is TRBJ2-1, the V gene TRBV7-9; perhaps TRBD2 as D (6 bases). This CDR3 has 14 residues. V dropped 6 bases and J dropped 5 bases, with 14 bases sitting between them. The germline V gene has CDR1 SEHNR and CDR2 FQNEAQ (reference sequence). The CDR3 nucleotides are TGTGCCAGCAGTAAAGGACTACTTGACAATGAGCAGTTCTTC. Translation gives CASSKGLLDNEQFF.

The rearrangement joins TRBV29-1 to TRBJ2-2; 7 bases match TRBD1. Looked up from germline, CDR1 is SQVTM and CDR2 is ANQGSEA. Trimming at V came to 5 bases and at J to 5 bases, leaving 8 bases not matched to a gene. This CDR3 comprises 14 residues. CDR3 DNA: TGCAGCGTTAACCCCACAGGGGCGACCGGGGAGCTGTTTTTT. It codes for CSVNPTGATGELFF.

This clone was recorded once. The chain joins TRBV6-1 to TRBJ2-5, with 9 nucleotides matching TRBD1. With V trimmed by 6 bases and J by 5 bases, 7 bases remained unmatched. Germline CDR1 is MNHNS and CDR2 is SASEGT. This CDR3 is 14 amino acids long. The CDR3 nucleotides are TGTGCCAGCAGAGCCGGGACAGGGTGGGAGACCCAGTACTTC. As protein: CASRAGTGWETQYF.

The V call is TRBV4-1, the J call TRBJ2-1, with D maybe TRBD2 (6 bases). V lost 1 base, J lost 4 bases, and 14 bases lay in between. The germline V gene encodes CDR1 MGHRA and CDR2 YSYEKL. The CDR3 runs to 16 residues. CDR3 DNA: TGCGCCAGCAGCCAAGTAGCGGACCAACCTTACAATGAGCAGTTCTTC. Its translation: CASSQVADQPYNEQFF.

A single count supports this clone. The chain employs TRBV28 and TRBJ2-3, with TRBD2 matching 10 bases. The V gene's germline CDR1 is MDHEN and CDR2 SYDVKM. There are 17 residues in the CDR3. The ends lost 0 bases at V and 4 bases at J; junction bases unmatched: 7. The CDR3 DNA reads TGTGCCAGCAGTTTATGGGCTAGCGGGAGTAGTTCAGATACGCAGTATTTT. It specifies CASSLWASGSSSDTQYF.

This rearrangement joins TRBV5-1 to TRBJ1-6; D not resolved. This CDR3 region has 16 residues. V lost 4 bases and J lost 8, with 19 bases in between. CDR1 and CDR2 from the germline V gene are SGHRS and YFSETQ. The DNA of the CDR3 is TGCGCCAGCAGCAAACGGGAGCTTGCTCCCGATTCACCCCTCCACTTT. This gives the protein CASSKRELAPDSPLHF.

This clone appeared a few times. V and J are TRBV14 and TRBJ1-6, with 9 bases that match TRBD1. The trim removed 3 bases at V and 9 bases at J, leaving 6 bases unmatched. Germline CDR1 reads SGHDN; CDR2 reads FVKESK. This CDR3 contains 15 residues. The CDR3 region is CASSQVDRGGSPLHF. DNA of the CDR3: TGTGCCAGCAGCCAGGTCGACAGGGGGGGTTCACCCCTCCACTTT.